What follows are 8 T cell receptor beta chains derived from one specimen sequenced in a study of T-cell reconstitution after alpha-beta-depleted transplantation in children. Unique molecular identifiers tagged the TCRbeta library. TCRdb passed the PCR reads through MiXCR, listing each CDR3 protein once. The sample shows roughly 300,000 distinct CDR3 sequences, about 9.3% of them seen only once. The specimen comprised PBMCs from the stem cell graft donor, sampled from the stem cell graft. These receptors all come from a human donor who donated a stem cell graft to a child with acute lymphoblastic leukemia.

This clonotype occurred a few times. The V gene is TRBV4-1, the J gene TRBJ2-3, with TRBD2 matching 7 bases. Germline V gene data show CDR1 as MGHRA and CDR2 as YSYEKL. The J segment lost 5 bases and the V segment lost 4 bases, leaving 12 bases of the junction unmatched. This CDR3 has 16 amino acids. DNA of the CDR3: TGCGCCAGCAGCCCTCCAGCGGGAAGGCCGAGAGATACGCAGTATTTT. Translated, it gives CASSPPAGRPRDTQYF.

This clonotype was observed at least ten times. The chain has TRBV20-1 and TRBJ2-5, with D hard to call. The CDR3 has 10 amino acids. Trimming removed 3 bases from V and 5 bases from J, with 4 bases in between. The V gene's germline CDR1 is DFQATT and CDR2 SNEGSKA (reference sequence). This chain's CDR3 is CSASLETQYF. For the CDR3, the DNA is TGCAGTGCTAGTCTTGAGACCCAGTACTTC.

This clonotype was seen a handful of times. V is TRBV7-6 and J is TRBJ2-1; D remains unclear. This CDR3 is built from 13 residues. The germline V gene has CDR1 SGHVS and CDR2 FNYEAQ. Trimming took off 5 bases at V and 7 bases at J, with 12 bases between the two ends. The CDR3 is CASSLQSRNEQFF. The DNA for the CDR3 is TGTGCCAGCAGCCTACAATCCCGGAATGAGCAGTTCTTC.

This clonotype came up a few times. The V call is TRBV25-1, the J call TRBJ2-3; no clear D. Trimming removed 3 bases from V and 4 bases from J, with 14 bases in between. Looked up from germline, CDR1 is MGHDK and CDR2 is SYGVNS. This CDR3 is 15 amino acids long. The CDR3 nucleotides read TGTGCCAGCAGTGATATGGGCGTTGAAGCAGATACGCAGTATTTT. Its translation is CASSDMGVEADTQYF.

There are many counts of this clonotype. V is TRBV6-2 or TRBV6-3 and J is TRBJ2-1, with D possibly being TRBD1 (5 bases). The V and J ends lost 5 bases and 7 bases respectively, with 12 bases between them. Germline assignment: CDR1 MNHEY and CDR2 SVGEGT. CDR3 length equals 13 residues. The CDR3 nucleotides are TGTGCCAGCAGTACCCAGGGTTGGAATGAGCAGTTCTTC. Amino acids: CASSTQGWNEQFF.

This clonotype was picked up many times. The junction departs from the called germline gene at one end, perhaps through a read error. The rearrangement uses TRBV7-7 and TRBJ2-7; D is perhaps TRBD1 (5 bases). The CDR3 has 15 amino acids. Germline assignment: CDR1 SSHAT and CDR2 FNYEAQ (reference sequence). In DNA, the CDR3 is TGTGCTAGCAGCTTAGACTCAGGGAAATGGGACGAGCAGTACTTC. This gives the protein CASSLDSGKWDEQYF.

Only a few counts were recorded for this clonotype. This chain joins TRBV20-1 and TRBJ1-4; D might be TRBD1 (6 bases). The CDR3 is made up of 14 amino acids. Germline CDR1 reads DFQATT; CDR2 reads SNEGSKA (reference sequence). V lost 0 bases to trimming and J lost 7 bases, with 12 bases between them. The CDR3 nucleotides are TGCAGTGCTAGAGATACAGGGTCGGGTGAAAAACTGTTTTTT. Amino acids: CSARDTGSGEKLFF.

This clonotype was detected ten times or more. V gene TRBV4-3 combines with J gene TRBJ2-7; D not resolved. Trimming removed 1 base from V and 1 base from J, with 14 bases in between. CDR1 is LGHNA, CDR2 YSLEER, per germline. This CDR3 has 16 amino acids. This CDR3 reads CASSQGHFGVSYEQYF. Written as DNA, the CDR3 is TGCGCCAGCAGCCAAGGACACTTTGGGGTTTCCTACGAGCAGTACTTC.